This TCR beta chain was retrieved from a study of blood T cells in healthy people across ages. The germline gives CDR1 LNHNV, CDR2 YYDKDF (reference sequence). V gave up 5 bases and J gave up 0 bases, with 11 bases separating them. CDR3 length: 15 amino acids. Study-level results: Because donor CMV status was unknown, expanded clonotype changes were possibly confounded. TCR beta diversity was tightly associated with the proportion of naive T cells.

This clonotype was seen more than once but under ten times. Its antigen remains unidentified. A sample-barcoded 5' primer and a J-beta primer mix were used in a second PCR of about 7 to 12 cycles. TCRdb redid the calling of the 5' RACE reads with MiXCR, one entry per CDR3 protein. Of nearly 800,000 distinct CDR3 sequences in the sample, around a quarter were seen once. In terms of origin and age, donors were healthy Caucasian individuals from Russia aged 6 to 90. The same sample was also used in a study of T cells of mothers and their children. That publication notes: Sequencing got over 8 million TCR beta CDR3 reads from each mother and about 3.1 million from each child.

V and J are TRBV15 and TRBJ1-3; D is undetermined. Material for sequencing was blood. This clonotype was obtained from a boy younger than 18 in good health. CDR3 residues: CATSDLTVSGNTIYF. The DNA of the CDR3 is TGTGCCACCAGCGACCTGACGGTCTCTGGAAACACCATATATTTT.